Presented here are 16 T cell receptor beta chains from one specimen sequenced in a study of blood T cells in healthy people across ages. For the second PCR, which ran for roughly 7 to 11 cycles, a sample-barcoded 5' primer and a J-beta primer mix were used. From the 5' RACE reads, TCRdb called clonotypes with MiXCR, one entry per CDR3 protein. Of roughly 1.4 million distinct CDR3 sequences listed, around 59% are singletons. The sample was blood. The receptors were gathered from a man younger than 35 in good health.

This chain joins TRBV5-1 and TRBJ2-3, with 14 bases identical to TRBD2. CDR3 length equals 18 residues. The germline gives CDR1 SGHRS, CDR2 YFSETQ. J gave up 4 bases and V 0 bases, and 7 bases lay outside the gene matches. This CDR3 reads CASSLEGLAGVVSDTQYF. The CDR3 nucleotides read TGCGCCAGCAGCTTGGAGGGACTAGCGGGAGTCGTGTCAGATACGCAGTATTTT.

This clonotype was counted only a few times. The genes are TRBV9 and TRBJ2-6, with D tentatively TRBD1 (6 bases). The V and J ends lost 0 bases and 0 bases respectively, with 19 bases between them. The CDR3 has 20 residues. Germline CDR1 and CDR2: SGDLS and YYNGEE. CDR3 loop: CASSVALSPTGHSGANVLTF. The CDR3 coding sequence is TGTGCCAGCAGCGTAGCTTTGTCGCCGACAGGTCACTCTGGGGCCAACGTCCTGACTTTC. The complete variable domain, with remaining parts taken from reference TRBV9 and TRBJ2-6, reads DSGVTQTPKHLITATGQRVTLRCSPRSGDLSVYWYQQSLDQGLQFLIQYYNGEERAKGNILERFSAQQFPDLHSELNLSSLELGDSALYFCASSVALSPTGHSGANVLTFGAGSRLTVL.

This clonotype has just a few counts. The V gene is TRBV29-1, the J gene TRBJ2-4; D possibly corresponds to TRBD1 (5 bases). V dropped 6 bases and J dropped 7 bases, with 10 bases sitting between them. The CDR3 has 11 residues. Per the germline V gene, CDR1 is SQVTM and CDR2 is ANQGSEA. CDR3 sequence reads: CSVDNSNIQYF. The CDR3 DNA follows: TGCAGCGTGGACAATTCCAACATTCAGTACTTC. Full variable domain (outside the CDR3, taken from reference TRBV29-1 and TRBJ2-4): SAVISQKPSRDICQRGTSLTIQCQVDSQVTMMFWYRQQPGQSLTLIATANQGSEATYESGFVIDKFPISRPNLTFSTLTVSNMSPEDSSIYLCSVDNSNIQYFGAGTRLSVL.

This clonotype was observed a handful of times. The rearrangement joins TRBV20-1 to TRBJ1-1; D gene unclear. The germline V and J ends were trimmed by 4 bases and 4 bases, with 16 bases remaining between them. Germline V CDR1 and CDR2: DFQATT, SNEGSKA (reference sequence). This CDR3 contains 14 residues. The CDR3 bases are TGCAGTGCTAATGGTGAGGGAACGATCACTGAAGCTTTCTTT. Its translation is CSANGEGTITEAFF.

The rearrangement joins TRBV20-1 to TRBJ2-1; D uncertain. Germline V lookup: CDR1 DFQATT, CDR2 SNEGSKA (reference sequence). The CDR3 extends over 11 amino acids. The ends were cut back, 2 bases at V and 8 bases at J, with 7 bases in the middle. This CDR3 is CSARPRDEQFF. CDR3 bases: TGCAGTGCTAGACCCCGGGATGAGCAGTTCTTC.

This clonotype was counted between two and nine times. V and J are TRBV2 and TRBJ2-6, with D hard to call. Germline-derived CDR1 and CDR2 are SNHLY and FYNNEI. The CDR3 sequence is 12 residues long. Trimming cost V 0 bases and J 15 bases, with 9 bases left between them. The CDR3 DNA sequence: TGTGCCAGCAGTGAAGCCCGGTTAGGCCTGACTTTC. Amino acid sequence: CASSEARLGLTF.

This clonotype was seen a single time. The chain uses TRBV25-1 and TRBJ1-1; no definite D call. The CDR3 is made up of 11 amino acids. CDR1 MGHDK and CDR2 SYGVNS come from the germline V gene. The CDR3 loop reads CATGVGTEAFF. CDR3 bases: TGTGCAACCGGGGTGGGCACTGAAGCTTTCTTT.

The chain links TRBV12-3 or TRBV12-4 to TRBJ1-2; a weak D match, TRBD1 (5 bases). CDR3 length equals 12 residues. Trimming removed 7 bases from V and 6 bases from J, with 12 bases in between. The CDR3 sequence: CASNGGDHGYTF. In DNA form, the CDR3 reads TGTGCCAGCAACGGCGGGGACCATGGCTACACCTTC.

The chain's CDR3 is CASSLTGTSPREQYF. For the CDR3, the DNA is TGTGCCAGCAGCTTGACCGGGACTAGCCCTAGGGAGCAGTACTTC. This chain uses TRBV7-2 with TRBJ2-7; 9 bases match TRBD2. From germline, CDR1 is SGHTA and CDR2 FQGNSA. V shed 3 bases, J shed 7 bases, and the junction held 10 bases outside the gene matches. The CDR3 contains 15 residues.

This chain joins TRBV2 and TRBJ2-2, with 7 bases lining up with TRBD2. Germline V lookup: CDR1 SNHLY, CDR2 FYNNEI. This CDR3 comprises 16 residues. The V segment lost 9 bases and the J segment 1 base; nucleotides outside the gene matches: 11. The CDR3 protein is CARSQKRGLNTGELFF. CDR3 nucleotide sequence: TGTGCCAGGTCCCAAAAGCGGGGACTGAACACCGGGGAGCTGTTTTTT.

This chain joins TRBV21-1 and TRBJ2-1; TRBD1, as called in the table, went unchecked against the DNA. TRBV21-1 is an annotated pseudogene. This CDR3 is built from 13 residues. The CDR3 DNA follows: TGTGCCACCGGACGGGACCTCGGCCATGAGCAGTTCTTC. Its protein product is CATGRDLGHEQFF.

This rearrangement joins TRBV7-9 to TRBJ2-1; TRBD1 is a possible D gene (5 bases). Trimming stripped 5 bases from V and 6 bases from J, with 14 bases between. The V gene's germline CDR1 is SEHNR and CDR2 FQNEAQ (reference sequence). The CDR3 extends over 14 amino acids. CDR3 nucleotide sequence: TGTGCCAGCAGCCCCATGGGGCGTTTCAATGAGCAGTTCTTC. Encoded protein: CASSPMGRFNEQFF.

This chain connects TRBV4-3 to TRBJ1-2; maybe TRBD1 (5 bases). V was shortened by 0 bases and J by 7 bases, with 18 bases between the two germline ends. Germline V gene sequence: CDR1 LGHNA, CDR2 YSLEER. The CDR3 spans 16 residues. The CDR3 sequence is CASSQDRWGGASGYTF. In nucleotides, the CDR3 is TGCGCCAGCAGCCAAGATAGGTGGGGAGGGGCTTCTGGCTACACCTTC.

CDR3 DNA: TGTGCCTGGAGTCCAGGGACCTACGAGCAGTACTTC. This sequence encodes CAWSPGTYEQYF. The V gene is TRBV30, the J gene TRBJ2-7, with a tentative D call TRBD1 (5 bases). Trimming shortened V by 2 bases and J by 2 bases, and 7 bases separated the two germline ends. In germline, CDR1 is GTSNPN, CDR2 SVGIG (reference sequence). The length of the CDR3 is 12 residues.

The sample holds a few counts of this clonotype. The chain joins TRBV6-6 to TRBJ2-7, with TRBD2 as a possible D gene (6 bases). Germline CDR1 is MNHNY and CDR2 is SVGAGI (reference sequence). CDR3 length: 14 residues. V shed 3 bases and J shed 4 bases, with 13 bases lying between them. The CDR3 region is CASSYAGSGYEQYF. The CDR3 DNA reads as TGTGCCAGCAGTTATGCTGGGAGCGGGTACGAGCAGTACTTC.

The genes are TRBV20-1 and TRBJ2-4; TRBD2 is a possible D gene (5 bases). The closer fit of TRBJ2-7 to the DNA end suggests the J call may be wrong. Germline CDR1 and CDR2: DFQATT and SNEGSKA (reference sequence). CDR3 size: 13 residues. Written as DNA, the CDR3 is TGCAGTGCTAGTACCGGGGAACGCTACGAGCAGTACTTC. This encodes CSASTGERYEQYF.